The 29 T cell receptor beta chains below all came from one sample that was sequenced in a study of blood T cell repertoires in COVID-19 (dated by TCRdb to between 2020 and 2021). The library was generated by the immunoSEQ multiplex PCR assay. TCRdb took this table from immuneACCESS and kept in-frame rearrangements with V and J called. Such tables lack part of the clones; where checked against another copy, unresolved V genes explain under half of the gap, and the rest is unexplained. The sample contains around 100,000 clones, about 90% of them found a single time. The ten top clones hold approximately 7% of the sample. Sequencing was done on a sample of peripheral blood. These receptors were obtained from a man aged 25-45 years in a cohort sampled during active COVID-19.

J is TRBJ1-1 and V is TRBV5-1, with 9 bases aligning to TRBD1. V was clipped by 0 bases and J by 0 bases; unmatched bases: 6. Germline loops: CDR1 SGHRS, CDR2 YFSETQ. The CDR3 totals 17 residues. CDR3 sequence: CASSLETGGWMNTEAFF. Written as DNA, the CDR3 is TGCGCCAGCAGCTTGGAGACAGGGGGGTGGATGAACACTGAAGCTTTCTTT.

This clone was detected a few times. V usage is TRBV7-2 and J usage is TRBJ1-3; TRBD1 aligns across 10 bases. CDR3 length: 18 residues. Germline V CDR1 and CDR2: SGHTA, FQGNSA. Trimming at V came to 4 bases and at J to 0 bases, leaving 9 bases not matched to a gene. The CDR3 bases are TGTGCCAGCAGCTCGAACCCGACAGGGGGCGGCTCTGGAAACACCATATATTTT. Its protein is CASSSNPTGGGSGNTIYF.

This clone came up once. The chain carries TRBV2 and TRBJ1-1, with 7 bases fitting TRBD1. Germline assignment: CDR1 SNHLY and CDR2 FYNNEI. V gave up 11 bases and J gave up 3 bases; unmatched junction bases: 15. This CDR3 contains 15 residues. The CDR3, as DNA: TGTGCCCGCGACAGGGCTCAAGAAGGGGACACTGAAGCTTTCTTT. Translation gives CARDRAQEGDTEAFF.

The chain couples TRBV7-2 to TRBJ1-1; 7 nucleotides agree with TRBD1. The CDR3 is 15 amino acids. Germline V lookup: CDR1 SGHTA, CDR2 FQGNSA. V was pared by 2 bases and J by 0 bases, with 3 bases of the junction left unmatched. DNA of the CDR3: TGTGCCAGCAGCTTAAGGACAGGCGTGAACACTGAAGCTTTCTTT. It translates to CASSLRTGVNTEAFF.

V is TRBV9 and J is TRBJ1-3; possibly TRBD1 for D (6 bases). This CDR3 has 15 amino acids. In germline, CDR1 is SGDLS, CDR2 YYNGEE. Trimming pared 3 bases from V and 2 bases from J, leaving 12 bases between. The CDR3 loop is CASSGRGNAGNTIYF. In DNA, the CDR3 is TGTGCCAGCAGCGGCAGGGGAAACGCTGGAAACACCATATATTTT. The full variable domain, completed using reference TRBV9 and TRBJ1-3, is DSGVTQTPKHLITATGQRVTLRCSPRSGDLSVYWYQQSLDQGLQFLIQYYNGEERAKGNILERFSAQQFPDLHSELNLSSLELGDSALYFCASSGRGNAGNTIYFGEGSWLTVV.

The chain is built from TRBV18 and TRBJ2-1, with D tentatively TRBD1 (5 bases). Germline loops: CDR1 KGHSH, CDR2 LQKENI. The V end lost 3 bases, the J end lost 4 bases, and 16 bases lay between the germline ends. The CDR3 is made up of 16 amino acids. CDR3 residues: CASSPRMDTYYNEQFF. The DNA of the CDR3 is TGTGCCAGCTCACCTCGAATGGACACCTATTACAATGAGCAGTTCTTC.

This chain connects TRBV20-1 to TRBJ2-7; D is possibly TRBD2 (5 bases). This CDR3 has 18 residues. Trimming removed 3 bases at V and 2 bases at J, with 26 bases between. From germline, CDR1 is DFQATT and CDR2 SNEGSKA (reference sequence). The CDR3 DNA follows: TGCAGTGCTAGTCCCCCGGGAAGGGTTGGGGTATGGGCCTACGAGCAGTACTTC. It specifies CSASPPGRVGVWAYEQYF.

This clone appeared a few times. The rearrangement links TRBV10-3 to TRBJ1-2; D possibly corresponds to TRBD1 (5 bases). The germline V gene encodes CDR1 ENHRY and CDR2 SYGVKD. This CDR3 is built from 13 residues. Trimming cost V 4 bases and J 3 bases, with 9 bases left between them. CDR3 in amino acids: CAISVQGHYGYTF. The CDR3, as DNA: TGTGCCATCAGTGTTCAGGGCCACTATGGCTACACCTTC.

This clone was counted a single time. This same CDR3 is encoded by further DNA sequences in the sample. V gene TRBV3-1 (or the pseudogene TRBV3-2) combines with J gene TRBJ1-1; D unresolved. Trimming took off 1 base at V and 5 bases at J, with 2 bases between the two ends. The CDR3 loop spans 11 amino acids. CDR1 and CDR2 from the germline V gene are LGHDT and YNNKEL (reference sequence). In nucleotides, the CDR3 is TGTGCCAGCAGCCAAGCTACTGAAGCTTTCTTT. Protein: CASSQATEAFF.

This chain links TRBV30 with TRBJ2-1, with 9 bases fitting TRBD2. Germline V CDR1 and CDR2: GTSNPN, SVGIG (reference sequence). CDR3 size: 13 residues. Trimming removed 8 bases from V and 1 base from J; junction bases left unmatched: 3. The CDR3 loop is CARSGGSYNEQFF. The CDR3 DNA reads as TGTGCCCGAAGCGGGGGGTCCTACAATGAGCAGTTCTTC.

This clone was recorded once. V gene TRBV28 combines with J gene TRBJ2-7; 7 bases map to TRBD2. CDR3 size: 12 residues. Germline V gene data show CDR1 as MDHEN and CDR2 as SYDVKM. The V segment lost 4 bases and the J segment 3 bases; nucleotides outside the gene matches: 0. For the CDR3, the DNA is TGTGCCAGCAGTTGGGGGGGCTACGAGCAGTACTTC. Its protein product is CASSWGGYEQYF.

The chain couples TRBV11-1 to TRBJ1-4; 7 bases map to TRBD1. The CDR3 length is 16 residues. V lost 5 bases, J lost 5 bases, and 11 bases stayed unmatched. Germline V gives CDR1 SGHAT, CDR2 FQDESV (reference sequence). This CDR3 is CASSALPGTENEKLFF. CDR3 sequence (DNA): TGTGCCAGCAGCGCTCTTCCCGGGACAGAAAATGAAAAACTGTTTTTT.

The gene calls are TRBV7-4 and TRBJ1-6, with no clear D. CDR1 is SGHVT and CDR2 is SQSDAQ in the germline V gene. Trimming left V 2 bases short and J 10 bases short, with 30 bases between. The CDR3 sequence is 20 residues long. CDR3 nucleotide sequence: TGTGCCAGCAGCTTAAGCTTCTTAGGATCTGGGCATCCGGTACTCTCACCCCTCCACTTT. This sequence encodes CASSLSFLGSGHPVLSPLHF.

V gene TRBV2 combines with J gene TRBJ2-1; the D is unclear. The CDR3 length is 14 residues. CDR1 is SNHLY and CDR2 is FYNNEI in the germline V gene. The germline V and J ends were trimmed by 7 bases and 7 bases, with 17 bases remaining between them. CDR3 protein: CASMKRGEVNEQFF. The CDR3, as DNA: TGTGCCAGCATGAAGCGAGGTGAGGTGAATGAGCAGTTCTTC.

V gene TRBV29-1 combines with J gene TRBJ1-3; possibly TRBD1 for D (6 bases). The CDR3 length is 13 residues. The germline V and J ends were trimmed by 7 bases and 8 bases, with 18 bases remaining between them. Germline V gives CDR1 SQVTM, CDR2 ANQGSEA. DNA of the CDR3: TGCAGCGCTAGGGACATTGTGGTCGACACCATATATTTT. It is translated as CSARDIVVDTIYF.

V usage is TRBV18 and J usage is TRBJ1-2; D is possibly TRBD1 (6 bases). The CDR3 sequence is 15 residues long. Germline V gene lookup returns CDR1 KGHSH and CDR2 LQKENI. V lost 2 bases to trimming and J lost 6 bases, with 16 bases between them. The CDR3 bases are TGTGCCAGCTCACCAATATTTTCAGGGGAGAATGGCTACACCTTC. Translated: CASSPIFSGENGYTF.

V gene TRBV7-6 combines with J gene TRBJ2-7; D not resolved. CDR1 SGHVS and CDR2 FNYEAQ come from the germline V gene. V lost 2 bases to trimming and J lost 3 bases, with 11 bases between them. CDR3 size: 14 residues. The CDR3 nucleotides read TGTGCCAGCAGCTTATACCCCTCGGGCTACGAGCAGTACTTC. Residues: CASSLYPSGYEQYF.

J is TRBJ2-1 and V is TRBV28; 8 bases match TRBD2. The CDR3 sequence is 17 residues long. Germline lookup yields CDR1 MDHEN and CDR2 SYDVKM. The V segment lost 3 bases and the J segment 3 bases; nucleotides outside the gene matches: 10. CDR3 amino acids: CASSFTGVRGVYNEQFF. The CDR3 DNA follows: TGTGCCAGCAGTTTCACTGGGGTGCGGGGGGTCTACAATGAGCAGTTCTTC.

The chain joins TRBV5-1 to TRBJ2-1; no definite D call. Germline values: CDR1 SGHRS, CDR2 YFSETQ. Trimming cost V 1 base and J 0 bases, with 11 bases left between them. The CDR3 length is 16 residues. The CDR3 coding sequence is TGCGCCAGCAGCTTGAGCCCGCATAGCTCCTACAATGAGCAGTTCTTC. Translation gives CASSLSPHSSYNEQFF. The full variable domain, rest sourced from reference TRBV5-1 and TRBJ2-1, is KAGVTQTPRYLIKTRGQQVTLSCSPISGHRSVSWYQQTPGQGLQFLFEYFSETQRNKGNFPGRFSGRQFSNSRSEMNVSTLELGDSALYLCASSLSPHSSYNEQFFGPGTRLTVL.

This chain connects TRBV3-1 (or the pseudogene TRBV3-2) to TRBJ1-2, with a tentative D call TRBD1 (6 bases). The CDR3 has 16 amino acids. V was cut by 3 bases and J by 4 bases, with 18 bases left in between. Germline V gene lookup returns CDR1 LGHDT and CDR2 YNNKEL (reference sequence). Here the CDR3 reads CASSHQTGALTYGYTF. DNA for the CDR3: TGTGCCAGCAGCCATCAGACAGGCGCATTAACCTATGGCTACACCTTC.

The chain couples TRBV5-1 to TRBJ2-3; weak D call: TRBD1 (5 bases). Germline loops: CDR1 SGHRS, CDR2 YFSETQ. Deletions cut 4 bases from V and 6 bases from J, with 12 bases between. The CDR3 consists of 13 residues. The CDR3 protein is CASSPTVRDTQYF. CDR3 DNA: TGCGCCAGCAGCCCGACAGTCCGGGATACGCAGTATTTT. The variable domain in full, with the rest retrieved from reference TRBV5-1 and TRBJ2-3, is KAGVTQTPRYLIKTRGQQVTLSCSPISGHRSVSWYQQTPGQGLQFLFEYFSETQRNKGNFPGRFSGRQFSNSRSEMNVSTLELGDSALYLCASSPTVRDTQYFGPGTRLTVL.

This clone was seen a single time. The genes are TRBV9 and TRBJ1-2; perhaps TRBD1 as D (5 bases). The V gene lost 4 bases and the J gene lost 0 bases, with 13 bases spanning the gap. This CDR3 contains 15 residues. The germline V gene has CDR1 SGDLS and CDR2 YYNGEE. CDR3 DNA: TGTGCCAGCAGCCCTGCGGGGCAAGCTAACTATGGCTACACCTTC. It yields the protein CASSPAGQANYGYTF.

The DNA for the CDR3 is TGTGCCAGCTCACCGGGACAGTCAGGGGAGACCCAGTACTTC. It codes for CASSPGQSGETQYF. This sequence joins TRBV18 and TRBJ2-5; 7 bases fit TRBD1. From germline, CDR1 is KGHSH and CDR2 LQKENI. This CDR3 contains 14 residues. The trim removed 3 bases at V and 5 bases at J, leaving 6 bases unmatched.

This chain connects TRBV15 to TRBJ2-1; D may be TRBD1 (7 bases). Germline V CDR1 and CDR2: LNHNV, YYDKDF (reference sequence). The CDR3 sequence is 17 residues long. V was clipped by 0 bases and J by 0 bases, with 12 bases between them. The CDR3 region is CATSREAGTVSYNEQFF. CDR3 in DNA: TGTGCCACCAGCAGAGAGGCGGGGACAGTCTCCTACAATGAGCAGTTCTTC.

CDR3 in amino acids: CASSGTEAYEQYF. The CDR3 region has the DNA TGCGCCAGCAGCGGGACAGAGGCCTACGAGCAGTACTTC. The chain links TRBV5-1 to TRBJ2-7; 7 positions match TRBD1. The germline V gene encodes CDR1 SGHRS and CDR2 YFSETQ. After removal of 4 bases from V and 2 bases from J, the junction contained 3 bases not matched to a gene. CDR3 length: 13 amino acids.

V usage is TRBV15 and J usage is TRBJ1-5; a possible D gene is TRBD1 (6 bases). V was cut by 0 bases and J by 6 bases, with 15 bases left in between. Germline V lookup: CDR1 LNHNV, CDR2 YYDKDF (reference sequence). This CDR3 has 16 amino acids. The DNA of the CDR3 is TGTGCCACCAGCAGAGATTGGGACGGGGGGCTTCAGCCCCAGCATTTT. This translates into CATSRDWDGGLQPQHF.

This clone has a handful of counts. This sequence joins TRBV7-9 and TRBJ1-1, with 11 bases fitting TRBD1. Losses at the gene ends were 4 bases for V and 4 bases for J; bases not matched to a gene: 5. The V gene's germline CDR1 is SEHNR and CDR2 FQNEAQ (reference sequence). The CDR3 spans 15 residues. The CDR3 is CASSSRTGGITEAFF. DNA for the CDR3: TGTGCCAGCAGCTCCCGGACAGGGGGCATCACTGAAGCTTTCTTT.

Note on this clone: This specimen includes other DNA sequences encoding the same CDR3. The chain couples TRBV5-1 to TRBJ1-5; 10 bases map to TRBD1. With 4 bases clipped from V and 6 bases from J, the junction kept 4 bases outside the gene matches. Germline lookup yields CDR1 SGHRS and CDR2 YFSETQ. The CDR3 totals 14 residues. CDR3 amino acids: CASSVTGGGQPQHF. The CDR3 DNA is TGCGCCAGCAGCGTGACAGGGGGCGGTCAGCCCCAGCATTTT.

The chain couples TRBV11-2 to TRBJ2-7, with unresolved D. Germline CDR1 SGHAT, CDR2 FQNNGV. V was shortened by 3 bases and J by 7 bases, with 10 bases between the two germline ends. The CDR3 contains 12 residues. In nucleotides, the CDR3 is TGTGCCAGCAGCTTCGGGTCAGAAGAGCAGTACTTC. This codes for CASSFGSEEQYF.